This T cell receptor (beta chain) appears in the sequencing data of a study of shared clonotypes between healthy human individuals. This table comes from immunoSEQ multiplex PCR, and its TCRdb copy is limited to in-frame clones, with some not included. The sample has approximately 840,000 clones; about 96% are singletons. Comment on this clone: Its antigen is unidentified.

CDR3 length: 17 residues. The germline gives CDR1 SGHAT, CDR2 FQNNGV. The V segment lost 5 bases and the J segment 5 bases; nucleotides outside the gene matches: 9. General study findings and limits: Although depth was large, rarefaction showed that sequencing of the sorted subsets was incomplete.

In the naive CD8 group, cells lacked CD45RO and were positively selected for CCR7, so terminally differentiated effector memory CD45RA+ cells were left out. Sequencing was performed on naive CD8+ T cells sorted from blood. The sequence came from a man under 40 in good health. The chain uses TRBV11-2 and TRBJ2-1, with TRBD2 matching over 13 bases. CDR3 coding DNA: TGTGCCAGCAGCCCTGGACTAGCGGGAGAGTTGAACAATGAGCAGTTCTTC. It encodes CASSPGLAGELNNEQFF.